This TCR beta chain appears in the sequencing data of a study of T cells in Graves' hyperthyroidism and ophthalmopathy. Study-wide background: Peripheral blood was obtained at initial diagnosis, preceding any treatment.

TCR beta CDR3 regions were amplified from RNA. TCR CDR3 regions were first amplified by RT-PCR with HTBI primers. TCRdb re-derived calls from the multiplex PCR reads in MiXCR, one entry per CDR3 protein. The table shows some 490,000 distinct CDR3 sequences, with approximately 22% occurring only once. The V end lost 3 bases, the J end lost 5 bases, and 2 bases lay between the germline ends. The CDR3 covers 10 residues. Germline CDR1 reads MNHEY; CDR2 reads SMNVEV (reference sequence). Study-level findings and limits: Most thyroid clonotypes with frequency above 0.001 were detected in blood.

Disease lasting under 3 months, a NOSPECS grade of at least 4, and a Clinical Activity Score of at least 3 were features of the ophthalmopathy patients. As regards this clonotype: Its antigen is undetermined.

The chain employs TRBV27 and TRBJ2-7; D remains ambiguous. This sequence originates from a woman between 65 and 79 years old with Graves' ophthalmopathy. Source material: blood. DNA of the CDR3: TGTGCCAGCAGTTTCCACGAGCAGTACTTC. This sequence encodes CASSFHEQYF.